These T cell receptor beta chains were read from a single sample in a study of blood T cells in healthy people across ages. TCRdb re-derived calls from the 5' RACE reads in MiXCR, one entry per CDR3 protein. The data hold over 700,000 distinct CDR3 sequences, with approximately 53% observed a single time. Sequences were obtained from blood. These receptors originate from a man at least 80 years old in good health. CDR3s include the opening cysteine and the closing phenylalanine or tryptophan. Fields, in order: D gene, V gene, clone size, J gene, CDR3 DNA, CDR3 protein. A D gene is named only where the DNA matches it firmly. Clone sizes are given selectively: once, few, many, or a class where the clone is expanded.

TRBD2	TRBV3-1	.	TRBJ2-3	TGTGCCAGCAGCCAAGACCCCCTAGCGGGGACGCAGTATTTT	CASSQDPLAGTQYF
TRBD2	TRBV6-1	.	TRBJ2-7	TGTGCCAGCAGTGAAAACGTGCTAGCGGGAGGGTCCCACGAGCAGTACTTC	CASSENVLAGGSHEQYF
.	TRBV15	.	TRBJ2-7	TGTGCCACCAGCAGAGATGGAGCCCAAACGGACGAGCAGTACTTC	CATSRDGAQTDEQYF
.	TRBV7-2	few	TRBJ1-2	TGTGCCAGCAGCTCCCCCGGGGGCCAGGGACGCTATGGCTACACCTTC	CASSSPGGQGRYGYTF
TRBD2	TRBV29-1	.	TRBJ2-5	TGCAGCGCTACTAGCGGGAGGGCCCGGGAGACCCAGTACTTC	CSATSGRARETQYF
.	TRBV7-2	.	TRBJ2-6	TGTGCCAGCAGCCAACGCAGGTCTGGGGCCAACGTCCTGACTTTC	CASSQRRSGANVLTF
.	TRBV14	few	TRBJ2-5	TGTGCCAGCAGCCAAGATTTGGGAGAGACCCAGTACTTC	CASSQDLGETQYF
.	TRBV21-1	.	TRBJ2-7	TGTGCCAGCAGCAAACCGGTAATTGAGTCACCGAGCTCCTACGAGCAGTACTTC	CASSKPVIESPSSYEQYF
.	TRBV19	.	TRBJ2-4	TGTGCCAGTAGTATAGGATGGTCGGGGACCAGTGCCAAAAACATTCAGTACTTC	CASSIGWSGTSAKNIQYF
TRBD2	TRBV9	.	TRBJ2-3	TGTGCCAGCAGCGTAGAGCTAGCGGGAGGGAATACGCAGTATTTT	CASSVELAGGNTQYF
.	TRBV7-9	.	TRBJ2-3	TGTGCCAGCAGCCAAGACAAATTATACGCGTATTTT	CASSQDKLYAYF
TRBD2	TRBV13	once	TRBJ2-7	TGTGCCAGCAGCTTAGTGGCGGGAGGGCCAGGTGGTGCTGAGCAGTACTTC	CASSLVAGGPGGAEQYF
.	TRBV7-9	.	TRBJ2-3	TGTGCCAGCAGCTCCTCTAGAGGGGCAGATACGCAGTATTTT	CASSSSRGADTQYF
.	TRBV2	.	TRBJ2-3	TGTGCCAGCAGGGAGGATACGCAGTATTTT	CASREDTQYF
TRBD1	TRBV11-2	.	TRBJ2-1	TGTGCCAGCAGCTTAGTGGGACAGGGGGTAAGTGAGCAGTTCTTC	CASSLVGQGVSEQFF
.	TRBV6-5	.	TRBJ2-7	TGTGCCAGCAGCCCGTTGGGGTCAAGCAATGAGCAGTACTTC	CASSPLGSSNEQYF
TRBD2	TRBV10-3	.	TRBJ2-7	TGTGCCATCAGTGCCCACAGTGGAACTAGCGGGACAGCCTACGAGCAGTACTTC	CAISAHSGTSGTAYEQYF
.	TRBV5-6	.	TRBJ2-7	TGTGCCAGCAGCTTGAGGTCAGGGTCCTACTCCTACGAGCAGTACTTC	CASSLRSGSYSYEQYF
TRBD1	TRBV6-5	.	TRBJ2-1	TGTGCCAGCAGTCGCCGGGACAGGTACAATGAGCAGTTCTTC	CASSRRDRYNEQFF
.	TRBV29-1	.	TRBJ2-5	TGCAGCGTTGAACGGGACGGACGACGGACCCAGTACTTC	CSVERDGRRTQYF
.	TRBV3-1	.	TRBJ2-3	TGTGCCAGCAGCCAAGATCGGCGGATGCACAGATACGCGTATTTT	CASSQDRRMHRYAYF
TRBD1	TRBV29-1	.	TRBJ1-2	TGCAGCGTTCAACCGGGACAGGGAACTAACTATGGCTACACCTTC	CSVQPGQGTNYGYTF